This TCR beta chain stems from a study of T cells in Graves' hyperthyroidism and ophthalmopathy. Notes on the study in general: Expanded thyroid clonotypes (above 0.001) were mostly also found in blood.

TCR beta CDR3 region amplification was performed from RNA transcripts. TCR CDR3 underwent first-round RT-PCR with the HTBI primer set. TCRdb fed the multiplex PCR reads into MiXCR, producing one record per CDR3 protein. Here the sample spans about 770,000 distinct CDR3 sequences, around 20% being singletons. These patients, aged 18 to 65, had recently diagnosed hyperthyroidism lasting under 2 months. Progressors' blood was drawn at hyperthyroidism diagnosis, before ophthalmopathy symptoms. This clonotype has at least ten counts. Its antigen is currently unknown. Trimming at V came to 7 bases and at J to 0 bases, leaving 10 bases not matched to a gene. Germline V gene data show CDR1 as SGHTA and CDR2 as FQGNSA. This CDR3 is built from 16 residues.

The sequencing sample was made of blood. The genes are TRBV7-2 and TRBJ1-1; TRBD1 aligns across 8 bases. The sequence came from a woman in her 50s with Graves' hyperthyroidism that later progressed to Graves' ophthalmopathy. The CDR3 loop is CASTIGQGRMNTEAFF. Written as DNA, the CDR3 is TGTGCCAGCACCATTGGACAGGGCCGCATGAACACTGAAGCTTTCTTT.